One T cell receptor beta chain is described in this entry. TCRdb keeps only in-frame clones here, not all; method: immunoSEQ multiplex PCR. The sample holds 150,000 or so clones, more than 65% seen once. V dropped 3 bases and J dropped 4 bases, with 14 bases sitting between them. The CDR3 loop spans 15 amino acids. The germline gives CDR1 KGHDR, CDR2 SFDVKD. The source of the sample is a study of blood T cell repertoires in COVID-19. This receptor was obtained from a man aged 50 to 59 who had recovered from COVID-19. Sequencing input: PBMCs or T cells enriched from blood (not recorded which). The chain is built from TRBV24-1 and TRBJ1-1; tentatively, D is TRBD1 (5 bases). In DNA form, the CDR3 reads TGTGCCACCAGTGATCCCAAAGGGGCCGCCACTGAAGCTTTCTTT. Protein: CATSDPKGAATEAFF.